This paragraph covers one T cell receptor (beta chain) sequence. No antigen is known for it. This record belongs to a study of CXCR3-negative and CXCR3-positive naive CD8 T cells. Points from the study as a whole: TRB CDR3 hydrophobicity was greater in CXCR3-positive naive cells than in CXCR3-negative naive cells.

UMI-tagged TRB cDNA libraries were built via 5' RACE. TCRdb reprocessed the 5' RACE reads and stores each CDR3 protein as one record, lacking DNA. This sample's table reports tens of thousands of distinct CDR3 sequences. Sequenced: naive CXCR3+ CD8+ T cells from blood. The subset denotes: CD45RO-CCR7+CD27+CD95- naive CD8+ T cells expressing CXCR3 (TNR3+). This receptor was identified in a human donor in good health. Some clones in this sample may be carry-over from other donors' samples.

The CDR3: CASSPPDQISYEQYF. The J gene is TRBJ2-7, the V gene TRBV7-2; the TCRdb D gene call, TRBD2, has no DNA to confirm it. Germline values: CDR1 SGHTA, CDR2 FQGNSA. This CDR3 is 15 amino acids long.